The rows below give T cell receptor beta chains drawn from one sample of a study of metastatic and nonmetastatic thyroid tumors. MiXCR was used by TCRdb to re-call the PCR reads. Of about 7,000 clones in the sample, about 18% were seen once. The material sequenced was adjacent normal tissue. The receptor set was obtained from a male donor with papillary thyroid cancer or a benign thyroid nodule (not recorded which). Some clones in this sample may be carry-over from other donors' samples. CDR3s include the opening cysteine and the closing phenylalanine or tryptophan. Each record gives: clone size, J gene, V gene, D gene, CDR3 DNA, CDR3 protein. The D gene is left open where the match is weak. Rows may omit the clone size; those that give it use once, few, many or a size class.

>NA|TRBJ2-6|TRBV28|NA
TGTGCCAGCAGCTCAGGGGTGAGCTCTGGGGCCAACGTACTGACTTTC
CASSSGVSSGANVLTF
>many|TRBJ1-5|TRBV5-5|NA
TGTGCCAGCAGTTGGAGTGGCAATCAGCCCCAGCATTTT
CASSWSGNQPQHF
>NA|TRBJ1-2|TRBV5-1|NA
TGCGCCAGCATTGAAGGGCCCCCCGGTTATGGCTACACCTTC
CASIEGPPGYGYTF
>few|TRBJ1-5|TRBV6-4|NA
TGTGCCAGCAGTCTAGGGGGTGATCAGCCCCAGCATTTT
CASSLGGDQPQHF
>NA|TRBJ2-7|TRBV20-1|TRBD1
TGCAGTGCTACCGGGGGGACAGGGGGATTCTACGAGCAGTACTTC
CSATGGTGGFYEQYF
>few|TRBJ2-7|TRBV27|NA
TGTGCCAGCAGCTCCGGGGACGACTACGAGCAGTACTTC
CASSSGDDYEQYF
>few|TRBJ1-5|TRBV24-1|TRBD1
TGTGCCACCAGTGATACTAGGACAGGGAACGGTCAGCCCCAGCATTTT
CATSDTRTGNGQPQHF
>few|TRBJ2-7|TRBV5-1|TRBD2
TGCGCCAGCAGCTTGGCCCCTGGGTTAGCGGGAGGTTACGAGCAGTACTTC
CASSLAPGLAGGYEQYF
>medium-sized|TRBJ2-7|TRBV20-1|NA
TGCAGTGCTGTCGGGGGGCGGTCCTACGAGCAGTACTTC
CSAVGGRSYEQYF
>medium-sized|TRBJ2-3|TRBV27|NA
TGTGCCAGCAGTTTAGGCGGTACGCACAGCGATACGCAGTATTTT
CASSLGGTHSDTQYF
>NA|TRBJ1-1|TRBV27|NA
TGTGCCAGCAGTTTAAGCCCTCCAGGGGCGAACACTGAAGCTTTCTTT
CASSLSPPGANTEAFF
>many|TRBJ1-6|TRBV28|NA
TGTGCCAGCAGTTTGGCGTATTCACCCCTCCACTTT
CASSLAYSPLHF
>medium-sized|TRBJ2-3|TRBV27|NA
TGTGCCAGCAGTTTACAAGCGGGCCTCACAGATACGCAGTATTTT
CASSLQAGLTDTQYF
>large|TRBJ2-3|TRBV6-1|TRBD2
TGTGCCAGCGGGCTAGCGGGATCAGATACGCAGTATTTT
CASGLAGSDTQYF
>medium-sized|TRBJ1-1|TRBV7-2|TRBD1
TGTGCCAGCAGCTTACCGGGACAGAGTGCTTTCTTT
CASSLPGQSAFF
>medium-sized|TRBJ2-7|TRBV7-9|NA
TGTGCCAGCAGACCAATGGAGGACTACCTCCACGAGCAGTACTTC
CASRPMEDYLHEQYF
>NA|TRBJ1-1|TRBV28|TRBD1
TGTGCCAGCAGTTTATTCAGTACAGGGGCAAGTAGCACTGAAGCTTTCTTT
CASSLFSTGASSTEAFF
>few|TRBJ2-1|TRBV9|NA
TGTGCCAGCAGCGTGGGAGACGTGAATGAGCAGTTCTTC
CASSVGDVNEQFF
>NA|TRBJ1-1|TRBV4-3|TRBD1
TGCGCCAGCAGCCCCGGTCCAAGGACAGGTCCCGCAACTGAAGCTTTCTTT
CASSPGPRTGPATEAFF
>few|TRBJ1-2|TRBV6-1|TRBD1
TGTGCCAGCACTGCCGGGACAGGGGGTAACTATGGCTACACCTTC
CASTAGTGGNYGYTF
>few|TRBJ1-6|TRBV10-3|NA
TGTGCCATCAGTGAGCGGGGACAACCCAATTCACCCCTCCACTTT
CAISERGQPNSPLHF
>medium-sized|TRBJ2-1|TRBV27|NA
TGTGCCAGCAGTCCCGGGACAACTAACAATGAGCAGTTCTTC
CASSPGTTNNEQFF
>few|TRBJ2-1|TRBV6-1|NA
TGTGCCAGCAGTACAGGGTACGATGAGCAGTTCTTC
CASSTGYDEQFF
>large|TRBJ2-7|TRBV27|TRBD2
TGTGCCAGCAGTTTATGGCTAGCGGGAGGGGAAGAGCAGTACTTC
CASSLWLAGGEEQYF
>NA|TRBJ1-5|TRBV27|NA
TGTGCCAGCAGTAGGGGTCAGGGTGGCAATCAGCCCCAGCATTTT
CASSRGQGGNQPQHF
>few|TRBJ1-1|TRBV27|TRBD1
TGTGCCAGCAGCACTGGGGGGTTGGCCAGGGGGGTTTCTGAAGCTTTCTTT
CASSTGGLARGVSEAFF
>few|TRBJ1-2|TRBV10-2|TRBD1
TGCGCCAGCAGTGAGTCCAGGGGGTATGGCTACACCTTC
CASSESRGYGYTF
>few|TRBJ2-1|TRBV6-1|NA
TGTGCCAGCAGTGGAACTATCTCCTACAATGAGCAGTTCTTC
CASSGTISYNEQFF